Below are 21 T cell receptor beta chains sequenced from a single sample in a study of STAT5B mutations in CD4+ large granular lymphocyte leukemia. Sequencing was performed with immunoSEQ multiplex PCR; in TCRdb, only in-frame clones are kept and a portion is missing. The sample includes approximately 36,000 clones, more than 60% of them seen just once. The sequencing input was CD4+ T cells from blood buffy coats. Receptors originate from a human donor in good health.

Concerning this clone itself: An end of the junction differs from the germline gene, which may be a read error. The same CDR3 also results from other DNA sequences found in this sample. This chain joins TRBV10-3 and TRBJ1-2, with D possibly being TRBD1 (5 bases). The CDR3 spans 11 residues. Germline lookup yields CDR1 ENHRY and CDR2 SYGVKD. The CDR3 DNA is TGCGCCATCACGGGACTTTATGGCTACACCTTC. Translated, it gives CAITGLYGYTF.

The chain has TRBV30 and TRBJ2-1; D possibly matches TRBD1 or TRBD2 (5 bases each). CDR1 and CDR2 (germline): GTSNPN, SVGIG (reference sequence). This CDR3 spans 14 amino acids. With 2 bases removed from V and 3 bases from J, the gap between germline ends came to 11 bases. Here the CDR3 reads CAWSLGPLYNEQFF. CDR3 DNA sequence: TGTGCCTGGAGTCTGGGACCCCTCTACAATGAGCAGTTCTTC.

The CDR3 DNA reads as TGTGCCAGCAGTGGGGACAGGGCTACCTACAATGAGCAGTTCTTC. Residues: CASSGDRATYNEQFF. The chain recombines TRBV6-1 with TRBJ2-1, with 9 bases fitting TRBD1. The V gene's germline CDR1 is MNHNS and CDR2 SASEGT. J was trimmed by 2 bases and V by 4 bases; bases with no gene match: 3. The CDR3 totals 15 residues.

The rearrangement joins TRBV4-1 to TRBJ2-5; TRBD1 matches at 9 bases. CDR1 and CDR2 (germline): MGHRA, YSYEKL. The CDR3 spans 15 residues. V trimming: 2 bases; J trimming: 4 bases; junction bases outside the gene matches: 5. The CDR3 is CASSQNRGRRETQYF. The CDR3, as DNA: TGCGCCAGCAGCCAAAACAGGGGGCGGAGAGAGACCCAGTACTTC.

V is TRBV27 and J is TRBJ2-2; 7 bases agree with TRBD1. The germline V gene has CDR1 MNHEY and CDR2 SMNVEV (reference sequence). V was pared by 6 bases and J by 0 bases, with 16 bases of the junction left unmatched. This CDR3 spans 19 amino acids. The CDR3 DNA reads as TGTGCCAGCAGGGCTAATGGAGCCGGGACAGCCGCGAACACCGGGGAGCTGTTTTTT. This gives the protein CASRANGAGTAANTGELFF.

This clone was detected a few times. The chain is built from TRBV7-2 and TRBJ1-2; TRBD1 agrees at 11 bases. Germline V lookup: CDR1 SGHTA, CDR2 FQGNSA. V lost 5 bases to trimming and J lost 4 bases; unmatched junction nucleotides: 3. This CDR3 region has 14 residues. CDR3 amino acids: CASSHGQGAYGYTF. Written as DNA, the CDR3 is TGTGCCAGCAGCCACGGACAGGGGGCCTATGGCTACACCTTC. Full variable domain (remainder filled in from reference TRBV7-2 and TRBJ1-2): GAGVSQSPSNKVTEKGKDVELRCDPISGHTALYWYRQSLGQGLEFLIYFQGNSAPDKSGLPSDRFSAERTGGSVSTLTIQRTQQEDSAVYLCASSHGQGAYGYTFGSGTRLTVV.

This chain joins TRBV5-1 and TRBJ1-4, with 10 bases matching TRBD1. The CDR3 length is 18 residues. Unmatched junction bases numbered 9, after V lost 4 bases and J lost 0 bases. Germline lookup yields CDR1 SGHRS and CDR2 YFSETQ. This chain's CDR3 is CASSENRDRGTTNEKLFF. For the CDR3, the DNA is TGCGCCAGCAGCGAAAACCGGGACAGGGGCACAACTAATGAAAAACTGTTTTTT.

This chain joins TRBV9 and TRBJ2-7; D not resolved. V lost 0 bases to trimming and J lost 2 bases, with 15 bases between them. The CDR3 totals 16 residues. Germline V lookup: CDR1 SGDLS, CDR2 YYNGEE. CDR3 nucleotide sequence: TGTGCCAGCAGCGTAGGCCTCGATTCAAGAACCTACGAGCAGTACTTC. Its translation: CASSVGLDSRTYEQYF.

The V and J genes are TRBV5-6 and TRBJ2-7; unclear D gene. This CDR3 spans 14 amino acids. The germline gives CDR1 SGHDT, CDR2 YYEEEE. Trimming removed 0 bases at V and 3 bases at J, with 10 bases between. CDR3 nucleotide sequence: TGTGCCAGCAGCTTGGCCCCCGTTGGCTACGAGCAGTACTTC. Amino acids: CASSLAPVGYEQYF.

V and J are TRBV5-1 and TRBJ1-2; D gene ambiguous. Deletions cut 2 bases from V and 5 bases from J, with 19 bases between. The germline V gene encodes CDR1 SGHRS and CDR2 YFSETQ. The CDR3 sequence is 16 residues long. Here the CDR3 reads CASSFPGGRKTYGYTF. The DNA for the CDR3 is TGCGCCAGCAGCTTTCCGGGTGGGCGCAAAACTTATGGCTACACCTTC. The whole variable domain, remainder taken from reference TRBV5-1 and TRBJ1-2, is KAGVTQTPRYLIKTRGQQVTLSCSPISGHRSVSWYQQTPGQGLQFLFEYFSETQRNKGNFPGRFSGRQFSNSRSEMNVSTLELGDSALYLCASSFPGGRKTYGYTFGSGTRLTVV.

The chain is built from TRBV19 and TRBJ2-7, with a tentative D call TRBD1 (6 bases). Per the germline V gene, CDR1 is LNHDA and CDR2 is SQIVND (reference sequence). The V gene lost 7 bases and the J gene lost 0 bases, with 13 bases spanning the gap. This CDR3 region has 14 residues. The CDR3 here is CASTPDSFSYEQYF. The CDR3 nucleotides read TGTGCCAGTACCCCGGACAGCTTCTCCTACGAGCAGTACTTC.

The rearrangement joins TRBV4-2 to TRBJ2-1; 9 bases match TRBD2. V lost 0 bases and J lost 16; bases outside the gene matches: 10. Germline V gene data show CDR1 as LGHNA and CDR2 as YNFKEQ. CDR3 length: 14 amino acids. CDR3 sequence reads: CASSQDLHSGGTFF. The CDR3 DNA is TGTGCCAGCAGCCAAGATCTTCATAGCGGGGGAACTTTCTTC.

The chain couples TRBV7-2 to TRBJ2-2; TRBD2 aligns across 14 bases. Germline loops: CDR1 SGHTA, CDR2 FQGNSA. V lost 5 bases, J lost 7 bases, and 6 bases stayed unmatched. This CDR3 has 16 amino acids. CDR3 residues: CASSPGTSGSVGELFF. The CDR3 nucleotides are TGTGCCAGCAGCCCCGGGACTAGCGGGAGTGTCGGGGAGCTGTTTTTT.

The chain uses TRBV6-6 and TRBJ1-2, with D hard to call. CDR1 and CDR2 (germline): MNHNY, SVGAGI (reference sequence). Trimming shortened V by 0 bases and J by 3 bases, and 11 bases separated the two germline ends. The CDR3 has 15 residues. DNA of the CDR3: TGTGCCAGCAGTTACTCTCCATGGGAATACTATGGCTACACCTTC. Protein product: CASSYSPWEYYGYTF.

This rearrangement joins TRBV21-1 to TRBJ2-4; the table names TRBD1, a call not compared with the DNA. TRBV21-1 is a pseudogene. The CDR3 totals 17 residues. CDR3 nucleotide sequence: TGTGCCAGCAGCAAAGTAAGGGAGACAGGGGTCAAAAACATTCAGTACTTC. The encoded protein is CASSKVRETGVKNIQYF.

The chain recombines TRBV7-2 with TRBJ2-7; D perhaps matches TRBD2 (7 bases). This CDR3 is built from 16 residues. The V end was cut by 1 base, the J end by 6 bases, with 19 bases between. Germline loops: CDR1 SGHTA, CDR2 FQGNSA. CDR3 amino acids: CASSLVGGASSAEQYF. Here the CDR3 DNA reads TGTGCCAGCAGCTTAGTTGGGGGGGCTAGTAGTGCCGAGCAGTACTTC.

The chain recombines TRBV4-3 with TRBJ2-5; 13 positions match TRBD2. Germline values: CDR1 LGHNA, CDR2 YSLEER. With V trimmed by 4 bases and J by 5 bases, 7 bases remained unmatched. This CDR3 contains 16 residues. For the CDR3, the DNA is TGCGCCAGCAGCCGCGGACTAGCGGGAGAGGGGGAGACCCAGTACTTC. Encoded protein: CASSRGLAGEGETQYF.

There are a few counts of this clone. This rearrangement joins TRBV6-1 to TRBJ1-6; tentative D call: TRBD1 (6 bases). In germline, CDR1 is MNHNS, CDR2 SASEGT. The CDR3 covers 14 residues. V gave up 10 bases and J gave up 8 bases, with 18 bases separating them. The CDR3 nucleotides are TGTGCCACCGGGTTGTGGCAGGGGCATTCACCCCTCCACTTT. It specifies CATGLWQGHSPLHF.

This chain uses TRBV7-9 with TRBJ2-1, with 8 bases aligning to TRBD2. The germline V gene encodes CDR1 SEHNR and CDR2 FQNEAQ (reference sequence). V trimming: 1 base; J trimming: 4 bases; junction bases outside the gene matches: 6. This CDR3 has 16 amino acids. The CDR3 sequence: CASSLGAGVMYNEQFF. For the CDR3, the DNA is TGTGCCAGCAGCTTAGGAGCGGGGGTCATGTACAATGAGCAGTTCTTC.

This CDR3 reads CASSRWGQGSGSYNEQFF. The CDR3 DNA reads TGTGCCAGCTCACGCTGGGGACAGGGGAGTGGGTCCTACAATGAGCAGTTCTTC. The chain employs TRBV18 and TRBJ2-1, with TRBD1 matching 10 bases. V dropped 4 bases and J dropped 1; count of bases not matched to a gene: 10. The CDR3 covers 18 residues. Germline CDR1 reads KGHSH; CDR2 reads LQKENI.

CDR3 in amino acids: CASSQPHQETQYF. The DNA of the CDR3 is TGTGCCAGCAGCCAACCACACCAAGAGACCCAGTACTTC. The rearrangement links TRBV14 to TRBJ2-5; no firm D call. Trimming took 2 bases from V and 0 from J, leaving 4 bases between them. The CDR3 runs 13 residues. Germline V gives CDR1 SGHDN, CDR2 FVKESK.